The source of this T cell receptor (beta chain) is a study of T cell responses to AZD1222 COVID-19 vaccine. Method: immunoSEQ multiplex PCR; TCRdb's copy keeps in-frame clones and lacks some. Here the sample spans 97,000 or so clones, roughly 90% being singletons. Study-wide results and caveats: After the peak T cell response, and only then, were repertoires sampled. Nearly half of spike-specific TCRs reportedly target unmutated variant regions. Across spike, vaccine-associated CD4 TCRs were found, dominant at 160-218 and 743-854.

A remark on this clone: Antigen specificity is unknown.

The receptor comes from an adult in good health. Source: peripheral blood, taken on day 0 of AZD1222 vaccination.

The CDR3 DNA sequence: TGTGCCAGCAGCTTGGCCTTGGGACTCCCTGCGCAGTTCTTC. Translated: CASSLALGLPAQFF. This chain connects TRBV5-6 to TRBJ2-1, with a tentative D call TRBD2 (6 bases). CDR1 SGHDT and CDR2 YYEEEE come from the germline V gene. This CDR3 has 14 amino acids. The V and J ends lost 0 bases and 12 bases respectively, with 16 bases between them.